Below, 3 T cell receptor beta chains from the same sample are listed, as sequenced in a study of shared clonotypes between healthy human individuals. The data were produced by immunoSEQ multiplex PCR, yet TCRdb's version contains in-frame clones alone and is incomplete. The sample holds around 1,900,000 clones; about 93% are singletons and the top ten take approximately 1.7%. Naive CD8 cells comprised CD45RO-negative, CCR7-positively selected cells, excluding terminally differentiated effector memory CD45RA+ cells. Sequences were obtained from naive CD8+ T cells from PBMCs. Source of these receptors: a young man in good health. Some clones in this sample may be carry-over from other donors' samples.

This chain joins TRBV7-9 and TRBJ1-2, with D perhaps TRBD1 (5 bases). V lost 6 bases to trimming and J lost 6 bases, with 23 bases between them. This CDR3 has 16 residues. The germline gives CDR1 SEHNR, CDR2 FQNEAQ (reference sequence). As DNA, the CDR3 is TGTGCCAGCAGACGACCTGCATCCGCGGGGGGTCATGGCTACACCTTC. This translates into CASRRPASAGGHGYTF. The entire variable domain, with the rest obtained from reference TRBV7-9 and TRBJ1-2, is as follows: DTGVSQNPRHKITKRGQNVTFRCDPISEHNRLYWYRQTLGQGPEFLTYFQNEAQLEKSRLLSDRFSAERPKGSFSTLEIQRTEQGDSAMYLCASRRPASAGGHGYTFGSGTRLTVV.

The V gene is TRBV29-1, the J gene TRBJ2-5; 9 bases align to TRBD1. The J call may be incorrect, as the DNA end agrees better with TRBJ2-7. The germline CDR1 and CDR2 sequences are SQVTM and ANQGSEA. This CDR3 spans 15 amino acids. Here the CDR3 reads CSVGIRDRDLYEQYF. The CDR3 bases are TGCAGCGTTGGAATCCGGGACAGGGATCTCTACGAGCAGTACTTC.

The chain joins TRBV15 to TRBJ2-7; D tentatively fits TRBD1 or TRBD2 (5 bases each). The CDR3 extends over 16 amino acids. In germline, CDR1 is LNHNV, CDR2 YYDKDF (reference sequence). V lost 0 bases, J lost 2 bases, and 14 bases lay in between. The CDR3: CATSRDRGSDTYEQYF. The DNA for the CDR3 is TGTGCCACCAGCAGAGATCGGGGCAGCGACACCTACGAGCAGTACTTC.